This TCR beta chain emerged from a study of PD-L1 blockade in urothelial cancer. The overall study: Prior chemotherapy regimens per patient numbered 0 to 3. Treatment start was followed by blood analysis at 3 weeks (second dose) and again at 6 weeks.

Each patient supplied 1 to 8 pretreatment and on-treatment samples. V shed 4 bases, J shed 5 bases, and the junction held 13 bases outside the gene matches. Germline CDR1 reads KGHSH; CDR2 reads LQKENI. CDR3 size: 17 residues. Libraries were prepared by immunoSEQ multiplex PCR; TCRdb keeps only in-frame clonotypes and omits some of them. The sample lists roughly 20,000 clones; 90% were seen once. In this sample, this clone is medium-sized. Its specificity is not known. Study-wide results and caveats: At the 3-week point, tumor-associated blood clones expanded more in durable-benefit patients.

Source: PBMCs, taken around atezolizumab (anti-PD-L1) treatment. The receptor's source is a woman aged 55 to 70 with urothelial cancer. This chain uses TRBV18 with TRBJ1-4, with 7 bases lining up with TRBD1. CDR3 coding DNA: TGTGCCAGCTCACTCGGGACAGCCGAAATCCAAAATGAAAAACTGTTTTTT. It yields the protein CASSLGTAEIQNEKLFF.